This T cell receptor beta chain appears in the sequencing data of a study of cytomegalovirus exposure and HLA in healthy donors. The wider study: Most donors, less than 85% of a few hundred genotyped, fell in the Caucasian-associated ancestry cluster.

The V end lost 4 bases, the J end lost 14 bases, and 24 bases lay between the germline ends. The CDR3 has 14 amino acids. CDR1 and CDR2 (germline): SGHRS, YFSETQ. This PCR relied on a set of 60 Vbeta primers and 13 Jbeta primers. Some clones are missing from TCRdb's copy, which holds only in-frame ones; the method was immunoSEQ multiplex PCR. Of some 81,000 clones listed, 73% are singletons. Study observations and caveats: Most TCR sequences showed up rarely, but some public TCRs showed up in many donors.

In regard to this clone: The antigen is unknown.

Sequencing input: PBMCs. This chain connects TRBV5-1 to TRBJ1-2; D remains ambiguous. The TCR originated in a woman in her thirties or forties in good health and CMV-seropositive. CDR3 region: CASSPQPSAGERTF. In nucleotides, the CDR3 is TGCGCCAGCAGCCCACAACCTTCGGCGGGAGAAAGGACCTTC.